These T cell receptor beta chains were read from a single sample in a study of post-analysis software for immune sequencing data. TCRdb re-called the PCR reads through MiXCR, storing one row per CDR3 protein. The sample consists of about 820,000 distinct CDR3 sequences, under 70% of them appearing once. Input material: blood. The receptors were sampled from a girl aged 5 to 17 with multiple sclerosis. Each CDR3 is given with its conserved first and last residue. D genes are given only for firm matches. Clone size is stated in some rows and not others, as once, few, many or a class when expanded.

TRBJ2-7,TRBV2,few,NA,TGTGCCAGCACCCGAGGGCGGGACCCACCACCCCTCGGCTACGAGCAGTACTTC,CASTRGRDPPPLGYEQYF
TRBJ1-6,TRBV7-2,NA,NA,TGTGCCAGCAGCTTAGTGACGGTCTCACCCCTCCACTTT,CASSLVTVSPLHF
TRBJ2-7,TRBV29-1,NA,TRBD2,TGCAGCGTTGAAGTAGGCGGGAGCGACTCGGTCGAGCAGTACTTC,CSVEVGGSDSVEQYF
TRBJ2-7,TRBV13,NA,NA,TGTGCCAGCAGCGCTGTTATGATGAGCCACGAGCAGTACTTC,CASSAVMMSHEQYF
TRBJ2-1,TRBV7-8,NA,TRBD2,TGTGCCAGCAGCTTCGGGGCCCCCGGGGGGGCTTTGGGCAATGAGCAGTTCTTC,CASSFGAPGGALGNEQFF
TRBJ1-1,TRBV29-1,NA,NA,TGCAGCGTGGATCCTCAGGGTATCACTGAAGCTTTCTTT,CSVDPQGITEAFF
TRBJ1-5,TRBV20-1,NA,NA,TGCAGTGCTGATACAGGTTTTTGGAGCAATCAGCCCCAGCATTTT,CSADTGFWSNQPQHF
TRBJ2-7,TRBV3-1,once,TRBD1,TGTGCCAGCAGCCGGACAGGGGCGGAGTACGAGCAGTACTTC,CASSRTGAEYEQYF
TRBJ2-3,TRBV5-1,NA,NA,TGCGCCAGCAGGGACGGGGATACGCAGTATTTT,CASRDGDTQYF
TRBJ1-1,TRBV6-5,NA,NA,TGTGCCAGCAGGGCACTACCCCGGACAGTTGAAGCTTTCTTT,CASRALPRTVEAFF
TRBJ2-5,TRBV20-1,few,NA,TGCAGTGCCAATTACGGCGAGACCCAGTACTTC,CSANYGETQYF
TRBJ2-7,TRBV20-1,NA,NA,TGCAGTGCTAGTCGGCAGGGACTGGATGAGCAGTACTTC,CSASRQGLDEQYF
TRBJ2-1,TRBV12-3/TRBV12-4,NA,NA,TGTGCCAGCAGTTTAGGTTTGGGGGGAAGGTCCTACAATGAGCAGTTCTTC,CASSLGLGGRSYNEQFF
TRBJ2-1,TRBV5-1,NA,TRBD2,TGCGCCAGCAGCCGCGACACTAGCGGGGGGGCCCTTAGTTCCTACAATGAGCAGTTCTTC,CASSRDTSGGALSSYNEQFF
TRBJ2-3,TRBV4-2,few,NA,TGTGCCAGCAGCCAAGATGACAGCACAGATACGCAGTATTTT,CASSQDDSTDTQYF
TRBJ1-1,TRBV7-9,NA,TRBD1,TGTGCCAGCAGCTTACATCGCACCAGGGGGGTGGGAGAAGCTTTCTTT,CASSLHRTRGVGEAFF
TRBJ1-2,TRBV10-3,few,NA,TGTGCCATCAGTGAGCGGGAAACGGGCGCTATCTATGGCTACACCTTC,CAISERETGAIYGYTF
TRBJ2-7,TRBV30,NA,TRBD1,TGTGCCTGGAAAGGACAGGGGGCAAACTACGAGCAGTACTTC,CAWKGQGANYEQYF
TRBJ2-7,TRBV20-1,NA,TRBD2,TGCAGTGCTAGAAGCGGGAGCGGGGGGTGGTACGAGCAGTACTTC,CSARSGSGGWYEQYF
TRBJ2-1,TRBV9,NA,TRBD2,TGTGCCAGCAGCGTTTCTCCGGGGGGCTCCTACAATGAGCAGTTCTTC,CASSVSPGGSYNEQFF
TRBJ2-7,TRBV3-1,NA,NA,TGTGCCAGCAGCCTTATCAGCGGTCCCTACGAGCAGTACTTC,CASSLISGPYEQYF